The 8 T cell receptor beta chains presented below share a single source sample, sequenced in a study of blood T cell repertoires in COVID-19. Some clones are missing from TCRdb's copy, which holds only in-frame ones; the method was immunoSEQ multiplex PCR. The table records approximately 86,000 clones, about 85% of them present only once. Sequencing input: peripheral blood. The receptors derive from a man aged 45 to 65 with acute or convalescent COVID-19.

This chain joins TRBV2 and TRBJ1-3; the match to TRBD1 covers 7 bases. CDR1 is SNHLY and CDR2 is FYNNEI in the germline V gene. This CDR3 region has 13 residues. V was pared by 7 bases and J by 9 bases, with 9 bases of the junction left unmatched. CDR3 coding DNA: TGTGCCAGCACCGGACAGGAAGCGGGCACCATATATTTT. It encodes CASTGQEAGTIYF. Together with reference TRBV2 and TRBJ1-3, the CDR3 gives the full variable domain: EPEVTQTPSHQVTQMGQEVILRCVPISNHLYFYWYRQILGQKVEFLVSFYNNEISEKSEIFDDQFSVERPDGSNFTLKIRSTKLEDSAMYFCASTGQEAGTIYFGEGSWLTVV.

This chain links TRBV7-2 with TRBJ2-5; 8 positions match TRBD2. The CDR3 length is 14 residues. The trim removed 5 bases at V and 5 bases at J, leaving 7 bases unmatched. Germline V gives CDR1 SGHTA, CDR2 FQGNSA. In nucleotides, the CDR3 is TGTGCCAGCAGCCCCGGGGGGGTAAGGGAGACCCAGTACTTC. It codes for CASSPGGVRETQYF.

V usage is TRBV7-9 and J usage is TRBJ2-2, with D possibly matching TRBD2 (5 bases). The germline gives CDR1 SEHNR, CDR2 FQNEAQ (reference sequence). The CDR3 covers 12 residues. V was clipped by 3 bases and J by 7 bases, with 6 bases between them. CDR3: CASSFGIGELFF. The CDR3 region has the DNA TGTGCCAGCAGCTTCGGGATCGGGGAGCTGTTTTTT.

The genes are TRBV6-5 and TRBJ2-3, with D perhaps matching TRBD1 (6 bases). The germline gives CDR1 MNHEY, CDR2 SVGAGI. CDR3 size: 16 residues. Trimming removed 0 bases at V and 1 base at J, with 11 bases between. The CDR3 sequence: CASSYSNGGGTDTQYF. CDR3 bases: TGTGCCAGCAGTTACTCGAATGGGGGCGGCACAGATACGCAGTATTTT.

The rearrangement uses TRBV11-3 and TRBJ2-3; 13 nucleotides line up with TRBD2. The CDR3 covers 16 residues. Germline values: CDR1 SGHNT, CDR2 YENEEA. The V gene end was trimmed by 4 bases and the J gene end by 5 bases; junction bases not matched to a gene: 6. The CDR3 DNA is TGTGCCAGCAGCTATATGACTAGCGGGGGGTTAGATACGCAGTATTTT. Encoded protein: CASSYMTSGGLDTQYF. The full variable domain, completed using reference TRBV11-3 and TRBJ2-3, is EAGVVQSPRYKIIEKKQPVAFWCNPISGHNTLYWYLQNLGQGPELLIRYENEEAVDDSQLPKDRFSAERLKGVDSTLKIQPAELGDSAVYLCASSYMTSGGLDTQYFGPGTRLTVL.

This chain links TRBV24-1 with TRBJ2-1, with 8 bases fitting TRBD2. The CDR3 runs 16 residues. Looked up from germline, CDR1 is KGHDR and CDR2 is SFDVKD. The V and J ends lost 4 bases and 1 base, in that order; junction bases with no gene match: 5. CDR3: CATSDQIAGSYNEQFF. The CDR3 coding sequence is TGTGCCACCAGTGACCAAATAGCGGGGTCCTACAATGAGCAGTTCTTC.

V and J are TRBV29-1 and TRBJ2-3; TRBD2 matches 14 bases. This CDR3 has 15 amino acids. CDR1 and CDR2 from the germline V gene are SQVTM and ANQGSEA. V shed 1 base and J 6 bases; nucleotides not matched to a gene: 3. The CDR3 coding sequence is TGCAGCGTTGAAGCGACTAGCGGGGGGGCGGATACGCAGTATTTT. Translating gives CSVEATSGGADTQYF.

J is TRBJ1-4 and V is TRBV18, with a possible D match to TRBD1 (6 bases). The germline V gene has CDR1 KGHSH and CDR2 LQKENI. The CDR3 extends over 16 amino acids. V lost 0 bases to trimming and J lost 7 bases, with 15 bases between them. CDR3 protein: CASSPPGGGEAEKLFF. CDR3 DNA: TGTGCCAGCTCACCACCGGGGGGGGGCGAGGCTGAAAAACTGTTTTTT.